These 20 T cell receptor beta chains share one sample of origin, sequenced in a study of CD8 T cells in Susac syndrome. Random-hexamer reverse transcription was applied to roughly 0.5 to 1 ug RNA. TCRdb passed the immunoSEQ multiplex PCR reads through MiXCR, listing each CDR3 protein once. The sample shows more than 150,000 distinct CDR3 sequences, approximately 95% of them seen only once. The sequenced material came from CD4+ T cells from PBMCs. The source is a human donor with Susac syndrome.

The genes are TRBV6-5 and TRBJ1-1; D is possibly TRBD1 (5 bases). Germline V lookup: CDR1 MNHEY, CDR2 SVGAGI. The CDR3 sequence is 13 residues long. V lost 1 base, J lost 8 bases, and 11 bases lay in between. CDR3 residues: CASSYYGQGEAFF. The CDR3, as DNA: TGTGCCAGCAGTTACTACGGCCAGGGCGAAGCTTTCTTT.

The V and J genes are TRBV29-1 and TRBJ2-2, with D tentatively TRBD1 (5 bases). Germline CDR1 and CDR2: SQVTM and ANQGSEA. This CDR3 has 15 amino acids. Trimming removed 4 bases at V and 0 bases at J, with 12 bases between. The CDR3 DNA follows: TGCAGCGTTGGGGGCCCCGACGCGAACACCGGGGAGCTGTTTTTT. Amino acids: CSVGGPDANTGELFF.

The V and J genes are TRBV7-8 and TRBJ2-1; D might be TRBD2 (6 bases). Trimming removed 0 bases at V and 11 bases at J, with 14 bases between. The germline gives CDR1 SGHVS, CDR2 FQNEAQ. The CDR3 contains 14 residues. The CDR3 bases are TGTGCCAGCAGCTTAGCGCCCAGCGGGTATAAGCAGTTCTTC. This encodes CASSLAPSGYKQFF.

The chain combines TRBV28 with TRBJ2-7; TRBD2 matches 13 bases. Germline CDR1 MDHEN, CDR2 SYDVKM. This CDR3 region has 16 residues. J gave up 6 bases and V 7 bases, and 12 bases lay outside the gene matches. This CDR3 reads CASTKTAGTSGTEQYF. CDR3 DNA: TGTGCCAGCACTAAGACCGCCGGGACTAGCGGGACCGAGCAGTACTTC.

CDR3 bases: TGTGCCAGCAGCGACAGCGGGGAGCTGTTTTTT. Residues: CASSDSGELFF. This sequence joins TRBV9 and TRBJ2-2, with no clear D. There are 11 residues in the CDR3. V was cut by 3 bases and J by 7 bases, with 4 bases left in between. Per germline, CDR1 SGDLS and CDR2 YYNGEE.

The chain couples TRBV20-1 to TRBJ2-3, with 10 positions matching TRBD2. Germline trimming cut 6 bases from V and 3 bases from J; bases unmatched to any gene: 6. The CDR3 is 14 residues long. CDR1 DFQATT and CDR2 SNEGSKA come from the germline V gene (reference sequence). CDR3 nucleotide sequence: TGCAGTGCCCCGACTAGCGGGCTGACAGATACGCAGTATTTT. Protein: CSAPTSGLTDTQYF.

The chain joins TRBV3-1 to TRBJ1-3, with D possibly being TRBD1 (5 bases). V was clipped by 2 bases and J by 2 bases, with 10 bases between them. The CDR3 is 15 residues long. Germline loops: CDR1 LGHDT, CDR2 YNNKEL (reference sequence). In DNA, the CDR3 is TGTGCCAGCAGCCAATCGGACATAGCTGGAAACACCATATATTTT. Amino acid sequence: CASSQSDIAGNTIYF.

This clonotype came up once. This sequence joins TRBV29-1 and TRBJ1-5; 9 nucleotides agree with TRBD1. V was pared by 4 bases and J by 4 bases, with 2 bases of the junction left unmatched. The CDR3 runs 13 residues. Looked up from germline, CDR1 is SQVTM and CDR2 is ANQGSEA. This chain's CDR3 is CSVGGQGNQPQHF. The DNA for the CDR3 is TGCAGCGTTGGGGGACAGGGTAATCAGCCCCAGCATTTT.

The V call is TRBV5-1, the J call TRBJ2-1, with TRBD2 identical over 11 bases. Per germline, CDR1 SGHRS and CDR2 YFSETQ. The CDR3 consists of 19 residues. V lost 0 bases and J lost 5; bases outside the gene matches: 13. CDR3 loop: CASSLGVRLAGTQNNEQFF. The DNA of the CDR3 is TGCGCCAGCAGCTTGGGGGTTAGACTAGCGGGAACCCAGAACAATGAGCAGTTCTTC.

The rearrangement joins TRBV5-1 to TRBJ2-1, with D perhaps TRBD2 (6 bases). V lost 4 bases, J lost 7 bases, and 15 bases lay in between. The CDR3 is made up of 14 amino acids. Germline V CDR1 and CDR2: SGHRS, YFSETQ. For the CDR3, the DNA is TGCGCCAGCAGCCCGCCCGGGACTTCTAATGAGCAGTTCTTC. It translates to CASSPPGTSNEQFF.

The chain employs TRBV5-1 and TRBJ2-5, with D possibly matching TRBD2 (6 bases). This CDR3 is 16 amino acids long. V lost 4 bases and J lost 2, with 18 bases in between. Germline assignment: CDR1 SGHRS and CDR2 YFSETQ. CDR3 loop: CASSRSGSGTQETQYF. The CDR3 DNA reads as TGCGCCAGCAGCCGGTCGGGTAGCGGTACACAAGAGACCCAGTACTTC.

This rearrangement joins TRBV5-1 to TRBJ2-7; maybe TRBD2 (6 bases). The CDR3 totals 15 residues. Trimming stripped 2 bases from V and 3 bases from J, with 15 bases between. The V gene's germline CDR1 is SGHRS and CDR2 YFSETQ. CDR3 loop: CASSLAGIQLYEQYF. CDR3 sequence (DNA): TGCGCCAGCAGCTTAGCGGGCATCCAACTCTACGAGCAGTACTTC.

Written as DNA, the CDR3 is TGTGCCAGCAGCCCGCGACTAGCGGACAGCTCCTACAATGAGCAGTTCTTC. This encodes CASSPRLADSSYNEQFF. The chain recombines TRBV11-2 with TRBJ2-1, with 9 bases fitting TRBD2. The CDR3 consists of 17 residues. J gave up 0 bases and V 5 bases, and 8 bases lay outside the gene matches. Germline V gene sequence: CDR1 SGHAT, CDR2 FQNNGV.

V usage is TRBV7-9 and J usage is TRBJ2-2; 10 nucleotides match TRBD2. Trimming at V came to 5 bases and at J to 7 bases, leaving 4 bases not matched to a gene. The V gene's germline CDR1 is SEHNR and CDR2 FQNEAQ (reference sequence). The CDR3 totals 14 residues. The CDR3 loop is CASSPEREGGELFF. Here the CDR3 DNA reads TGTGCCAGCAGCCCTGAGCGGGAGGGCGGGGAGCTGTTTTTT. The complete variable domain, with remaining parts taken from reference TRBV7-9 and TRBJ2-2, reads DTGVSQNPRHKITKRGQNVTFRCDPISEHNRLYWYRQTLGQGPEFLTYFQNEAQLEKSRLLSDRFSAERPKGSFSTLEIQRTEQGDSAMYLCASSPEREGGELFFGEGSRLTVL.

This chain links TRBV7-2 with TRBJ2-3; 10 bases line up with TRBD1. There are 15 residues in the CDR3. V trimming: 3 bases; J trimming: 4 bases; junction bases outside the gene matches: 4. From germline, CDR1 is SGHTA and CDR2 FQGNSA. CDR3 residues: CASSLVGQGADTQYF. The CDR3 DNA is TGTGCCAGCAGCTTGGTCGGACAGGGGGCAGATACGCAGTATTTT.

The genes are TRBV5-4 and TRBJ2-5; 8 bases agree with TRBD1. Trimming at V came to 3 bases and at J to 5 bases, leaving 3 bases not matched to a gene. Per germline, CDR1 SGHNT and CDR2 YYREEE (reference sequence). The CDR3 consists of 13 residues. DNA for the CDR3: TGTGCCAGCAGCTGGACAGGGACGGAGACCCAGTACTTC. Translated, it gives CASSWTGTETQYF.

This clonotype was observed a single time. V gene TRBV3-1 combines with J gene TRBJ1-1; perhaps TRBD1 as D (5 bases). Trimming took 0 bases from V and 6 from J, leaving 14 bases between them. Germline CDR1 is LGHDT and CDR2 is YNNKEL (reference sequence). This CDR3 has 15 residues. In nucleotides, the CDR3 is TGTGCCAGCAGCCAAGACCGACCCCGAGGGGCTGAAGCTTTCTTT. Translated, it gives CASSQDRPRGAEAFF.

In its sample, this clonotype was seen once. The chain joins TRBV2 to TRBJ1-5, with D tentatively TRBD1 (5 bases). Deletions cut 4 bases from V and 4 bases from J, with 14 bases between. This CDR3 has 15 amino acids. CDR1 and CDR2 (germline): SNHLY, FYNNEI. As DNA, the CDR3 is TGTGCCAGCAGTGGAGGACAAGGCCCAAATCAGCCCCAGCATTTT. This translates into CASSGGQGPNQPQHF.

The gene calls are TRBV29-1 and TRBJ2-7; 7 bases are shared with TRBD1. V was clipped by 4 bases and J by 5 bases; unmatched bases: 8. The CDR3 is made up of 13 amino acids. The V gene's germline CDR1 is SQVTM and CDR2 ANQGSEA. This CDR3 is CSVVGGSANEQYF. In DNA, the CDR3 is TGCAGCGTTGTAGGGGGCAGTGCTAACGAGCAGTACTTC.

The chain uses TRBV30 and TRBJ1-3, with 7 bases fitting TRBD1. Germline V CDR1 and CDR2: GTSNPN, SVGIG (reference sequence). V shed 5 bases, J shed 2 bases, and the junction held 6 bases outside the gene matches. The CDR3 extends over 14 amino acids. Here the CDR3 DNA reads TGTGCCTGGGCCGGGACAGCGGCTGGAAACACCATATATTTT. Translating gives CAWAGTAAGNTIYF.